Listed below are T cell receptor beta chains from one sample, sequenced in a study of T-cell reconstitution after alpha-beta-depleted transplantation in children. Using its own MiXCR run on the PCR reads, TCRdb lists one record per CDR3 protein. Of 200,000 to 250,000 distinct CDR3 sequences listed, approximately 9.5% are singletons. The specimen was PBMCs from the stem cell graft donor, collected from the stem cell graft. The receptors originated from a human donor who donated a stem cell graft to a child with acute lymphoblastic leukemia. Each CDR3 is given with its conserved first and last residue. A D gene is named only where the DNA matches it firmly. The size of a clone is reported for some rows only, either as once, few or many, or as a class for expanded clones.

d_call clone_size j_call cdr3_length v_call cdr3_aa cdr3_nt
TRBD1 many TRBJ1-5 19 TRBV27 CASSPTTGTGVRRNQPQHF TGTGCCAGCAGTCCTACTACCGGGACAGGGGTTCGTCGAAATCAGCCCCAGCATTTT
. many TRBJ2-2 13 TRBV7-9 CASTKEITGELFF TGTGCCAGCACCAAGGAAATCACCGGGGAGCTGTTTTTT
. many TRBJ2-2 13 TRBV15 CATSRDRRGELFF TGTGCCACCAGCAGAGACCGCCGTGGGGAGCTGTTTTTT
. few TRBJ2-7 14 TRBV7-6 CASSPNVGWYEQYF TGTGCCAGCAGCCCCAATGTGGGGTGGTACGAGCAGTACTTC
. many TRBJ1-3 14 TRBV7-9 CASSSGVSGNTIYF TGTGCCAGCAGCTCAGGGGTCTCTGGAAACACCATATATTTT
. . TRBJ2-3 12 TRBV12-3/TRBV12-4 CASSSVLDTQYF TGTGCCAGCAGTTCAGTGTTAGATACGCAGTATTTT
. few TRBJ2-5 11 TRBV3-1 CASSQAETQYF TGTGCCAGCAGCCAAGCGGAGACCCAGTACTTC
TRBD1 . TRBJ2-3 16 TRBV19 CASSIERDRGADTQYF TGTGCCAGTAGTATCGAACGGGACAGGGGTGCAGATACGCAGTATTTT
TRBD2 few TRBJ2-3 17 TRBV7-2 CASSLGLAGGKTDTQYF TGTGCCAGCAGCTTAGGACTAGCGGGGGGAAAAACAGATACGCAGTATTTT
TRBD1 . TRBJ1-1 14 TRBV6-1 CASSARTGNTEAFF TGTGCCAGCAGTGCTCGGACAGGGAACACTGAAGCTTTCTTT
. many TRBJ1-5 15 TRBV6-5 CATRLSPGSNQPQHF TGTGCCACCAGACTCTCCCCGGGGAGCAATCAGCCCCAGCATTTT
TRBD1 . TRBJ2-2 16 TRBV11-3 CASSQSGTAGGRELFF TGTGCCAGCAGCCAATCCGGGACAGCAGGGGGTAGGGAGCTGTTTTTT
TRBD2 few TRBJ2-3 16 TRBV20-1 CSARFPGTSGTDTQYF TGCAGTGCTAGATTCCCCGGGACTAGCGGAACAGATACGCAGTATTTT
TRBD2 . TRBJ2-7 15 TRBV6-5 CASSSPGTSGVEQYF TGTGCCAGCAGTTCCCCCGGGACTAGCGGGGTCGAGCAGTACTTC
. many TRBJ2-7 14 TRBV18 CASSQSRNTYEQYF TGTGCCAGCTCACAATCCCGAAATACCTACGAGCAGTACTTC
. few TRBJ2-5 13 TRBV18 CASSPRGSETQYF TGTGCCAGCTCACCAAGAGGTTCGGAGACCCAGTACTTC
. . TRBJ2-7 15 TRBV6-5 CASSFDAAGSYEQYF TGTGCCAGCAGTTTTGACGCGGCGGGATCCTACGAGCAGTACTTC
. few TRBJ1-2 14 TRBV12-3/TRBV12-4 CASSLAWRPGGYTF TGTGCCAGCAGTTTAGCGTGGAGACCAGGTGGCTACACCTTC
. many TRBJ2-7 14 TRBV6-2/TRBV6-3 CASSFRGSFYEQYF TGTGCCAGCAGTTTTCGGGGGTCCTTCTACGAGCAGTACTTC
. few TRBJ2-4 21 TRBV27 CASSWKGGPDGSYLAKNIQYF TGTGCCAGCAGTTGGAAGGGGGGACCAGACGGGTCCTACCTGGCCAAAAACATTCAGTACTTC
. . TRBJ1-1 12 TRBV7-6 CASSLVGGRAFF TGTGCCAGCAGCTTAGTAGGGGGACGAGCTTTCTTT
. many TRBJ1-4 15 TRBV7-6 CASSFLSGGQEKLFF TGTGCCAGCAGCTTCCTTTCCGGGGGCCAAGAAAAACTGTTTTTT
. . TRBJ2-3 15 TRBV5-1 CASSLQGADTDTQYF TGCGCCAGCAGCTTGCAGGGCGCCGATACAGATACGCAGTATTTT
TRBD1 few TRBJ1-5 15 TRBV6-2/TRBV6-3 CASSSGTGDNQPQHF TGTGCCAGCAGTTCCGGGACAGGGGATAATCAGCCCCAGCATTTT
. . TRBJ2-5 12 TRBV7-9 CASSFGLETQYF TGTGCCAGCAGCTTCGGCCTCGAGACCCAGTACTTC
. few TRBJ2-4 15 TRBV9 CASSVGEVGKNIQYF TGTGCCAGCAGCGTAGGAGAGGTTGGAAAAAACATTCAGTACTTC
. . TRBJ2-7 15 TRBV10-3 CAISATLPSSYEQYF TGTGCCATCAGTGCGACTCTCCCGAGCTCCTACGAGCAGTACTTC